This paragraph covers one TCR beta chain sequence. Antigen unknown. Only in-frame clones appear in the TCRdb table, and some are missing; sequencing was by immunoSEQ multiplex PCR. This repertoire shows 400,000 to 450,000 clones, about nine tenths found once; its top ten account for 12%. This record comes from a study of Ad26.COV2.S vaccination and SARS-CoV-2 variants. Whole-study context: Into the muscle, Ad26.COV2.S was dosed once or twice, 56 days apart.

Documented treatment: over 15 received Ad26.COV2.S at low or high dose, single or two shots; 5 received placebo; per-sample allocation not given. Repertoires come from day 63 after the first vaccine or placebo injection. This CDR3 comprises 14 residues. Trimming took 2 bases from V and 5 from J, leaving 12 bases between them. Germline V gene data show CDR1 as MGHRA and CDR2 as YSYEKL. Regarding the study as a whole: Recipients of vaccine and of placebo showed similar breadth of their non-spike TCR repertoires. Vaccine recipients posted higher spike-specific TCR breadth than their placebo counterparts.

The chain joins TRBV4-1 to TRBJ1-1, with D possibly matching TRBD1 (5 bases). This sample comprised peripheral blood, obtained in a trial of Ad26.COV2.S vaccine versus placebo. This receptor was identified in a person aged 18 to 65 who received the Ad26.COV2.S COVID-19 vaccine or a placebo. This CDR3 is CASSQLGGVTEAFF. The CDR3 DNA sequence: TGCGCCAGCAGCCAACTCGGAGGGGTGACTGAAGCTTTCTTT.